The source of this T cell receptor (beta chain) is a study of blood T cells in healthy people across ages. General study findings and limits: Diversity figures based on one million T cells were deemed too low. The long-lived group displayed more naive CD4+ cells, plus higher diversity, than the aged donors did.

Next came a second PCR, run for about 6 to 11 cycles, which used a sample-barcoded 5' primer along with a J-beta primer mix. A single record per CDR3 protein comes from TCRdb applying MiXCR to the 5' RACE reads. Here the sample spans hundreds of thousands of distinct CDR3 sequences, more than 40% being singletons. This clonotype was counted many times. What it binds is not known. Germline assignment: CDR1 SGHTA and CDR2 FQGNSA. The CDR3 totals 13 residues. The junction had 3 bases not matched to a gene; V was cut back by 4 bases and J by 10 bases. Sequenced material: blood. This TCR was sampled from an older woman in good health. This chain links TRBV7-2 with TRBJ1-6; 8 bases are a match to TRBD1. The CDR3 region is CASSSDRASPLHF. CDR3 nucleotides: TGTGCCAGCAGCTCGGACAGGGCCTCACCCCTCCACTTT.